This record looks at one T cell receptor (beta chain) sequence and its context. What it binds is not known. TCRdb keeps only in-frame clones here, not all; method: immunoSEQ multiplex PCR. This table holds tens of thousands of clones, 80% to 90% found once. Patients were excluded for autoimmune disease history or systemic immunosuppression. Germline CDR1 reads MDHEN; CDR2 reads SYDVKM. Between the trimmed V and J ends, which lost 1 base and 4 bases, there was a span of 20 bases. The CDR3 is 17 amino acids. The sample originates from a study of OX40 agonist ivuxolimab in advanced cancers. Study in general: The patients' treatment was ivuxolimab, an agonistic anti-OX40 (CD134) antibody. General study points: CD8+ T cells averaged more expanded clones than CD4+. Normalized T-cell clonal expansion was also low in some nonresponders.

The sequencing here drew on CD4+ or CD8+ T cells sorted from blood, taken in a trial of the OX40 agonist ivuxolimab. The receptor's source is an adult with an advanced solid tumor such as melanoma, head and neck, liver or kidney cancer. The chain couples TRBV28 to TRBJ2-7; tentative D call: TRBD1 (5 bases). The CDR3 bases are TGTGCCAGCAGTTTATCCGTCGTGGGGCCGAAGGGATACGAGCAGTACTTC. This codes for CASSLSVVGPKGYEQYF.